The sequence of this TCR beta chain was determined in a study of T cell responses to AZD1222 COVID-19 vaccine. At the level of the study: Researchers grouped second doses given at about 4 or about 12 weeks into one pool. Study outcomes and limitations: Clonal diversity may have been underestimated, and the donors were mostly white British, with more females than males. Breadth and depth of Spike-specific TCRs rose after two AZD1222 doses.

Sequenced by immunoSEQ multiplex PCR; TCRdb stores in-frame clones only, minus some. The data show around 150,000 clones, 88% seen once. Note on this clone: No antigen is known for it.

This receptor was taken from an adult in good health. This specimen was peripheral blood, taken on day 0 of AZD1222 vaccination.

The CDR3 sequence: CASGGYEQYF. DNA of the CDR3: TGTGCCAGCGGTGGCTACGAGCAGTACTTC. The V gene is TRBV2, the J gene TRBJ2-7, with unresolved D. Trimming shortened V by 8 bases and J by 3 bases, and 5 bases separated the two germline ends. CDR3 size: 10 residues. CDR1 is SNHLY, CDR2 FYNNEI, per germline.